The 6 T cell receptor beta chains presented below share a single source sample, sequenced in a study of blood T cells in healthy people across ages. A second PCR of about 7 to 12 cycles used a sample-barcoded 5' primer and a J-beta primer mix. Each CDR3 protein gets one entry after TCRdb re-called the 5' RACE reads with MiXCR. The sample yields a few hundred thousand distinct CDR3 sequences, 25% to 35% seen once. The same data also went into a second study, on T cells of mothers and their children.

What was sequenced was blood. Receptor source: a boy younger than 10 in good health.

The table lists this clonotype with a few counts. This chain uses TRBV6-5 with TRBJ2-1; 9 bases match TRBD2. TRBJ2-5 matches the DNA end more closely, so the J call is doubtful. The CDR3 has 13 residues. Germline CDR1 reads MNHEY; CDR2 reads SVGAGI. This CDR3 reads CASRAGGGETQYF. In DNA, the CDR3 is TGTGCCAGCAGGGCGGGAGGGGGAGAGACCCAGTACTTC.

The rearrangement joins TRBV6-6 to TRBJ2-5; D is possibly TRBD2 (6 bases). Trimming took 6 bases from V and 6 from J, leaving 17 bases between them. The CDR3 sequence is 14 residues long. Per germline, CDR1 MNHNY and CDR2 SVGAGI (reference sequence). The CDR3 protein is CASSQLASGKTQYF. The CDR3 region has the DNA TGTGCCAGCAGCCAGCTAGCGTCTGGGAAGACCCAGTACTTC.

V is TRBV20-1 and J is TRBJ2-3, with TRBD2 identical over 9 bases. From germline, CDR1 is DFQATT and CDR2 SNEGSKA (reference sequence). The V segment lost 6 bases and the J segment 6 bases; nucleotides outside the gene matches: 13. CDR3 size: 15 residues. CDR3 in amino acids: CSAPLIAGDWDTQYF. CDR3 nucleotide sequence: TGCAGTGCCCCCCTAATAGCGGGAGATTGGGATACGCAGTATTTT.

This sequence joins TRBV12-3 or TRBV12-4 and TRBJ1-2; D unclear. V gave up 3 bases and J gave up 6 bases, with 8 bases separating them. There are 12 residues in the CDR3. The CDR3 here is CASSFVRNGYTF. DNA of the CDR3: TGTGCCAGCAGTTTCGTTCGGAATGGCTACACCTTC.

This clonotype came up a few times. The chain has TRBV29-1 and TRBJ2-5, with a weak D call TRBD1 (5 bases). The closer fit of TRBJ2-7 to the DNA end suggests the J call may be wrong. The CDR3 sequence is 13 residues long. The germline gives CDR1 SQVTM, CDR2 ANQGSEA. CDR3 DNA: TGCAGCGTTGAACCCACAGGTAGCAACGAGCAGTACTTC. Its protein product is CSVEPTGSNEQYF.

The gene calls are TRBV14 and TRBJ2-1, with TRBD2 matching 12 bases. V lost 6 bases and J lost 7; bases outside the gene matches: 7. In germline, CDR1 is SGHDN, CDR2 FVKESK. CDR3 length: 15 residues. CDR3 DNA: TGTGCCAGCAGGCTAGCGGGAGGGCCGTGGAATGAGCAGTTCTTC. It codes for CASRLAGGPWNEQFF.